A selection of T cell receptor beta chains follows, all from one sample in a study of blood T cell repertoires in COVID-19. TCRdb keeps only in-frame clones here, not all; method: immunoSEQ multiplex PCR. Of fewer than 95,000 clones in the sample, 75% to 90% were seen once. The specimen sequenced was peripheral blood. These receptors were obtained from a man aged 45-65 years with active or convalescent COVID-19. CDR3s include the opening cysteine and the closing phenylalanine or tryptophan. The order of the fields is D gene, J gene, V gene, CDR3 protein. The D gene is left open where the match is weak.

D: -
J: TRBJ2-7
V: TRBV6-5
CDR3: CASGLAPTYEQYF

D: TRBD1
J: TRBJ1-6
V: TRBV10-1
CDR3: CARPGTGVSPLHF

D: -
J: TRBJ2-2
V: TRBV9
CDR3: CASSVGWGDAGELFF

D: TRBD2
J: TRBJ2-2
V: TRBV5-4
CDR3: CASSLVRGAGELFF

D: TRBD1
J: TRBJ1-6
V: TRBV4-2
CDR3: CASSLQRTGSSRPLHF

D: -
J: TRBJ2-2
V: TRBV24-1
CDR3: CATSDPWRTNTGELFF

D: -
J: TRBJ2-5
V: TRBV2
CDR3: CASTLGTGQETQYF

D: -
J: TRBJ2-1
V: TRBV2
CDR3: CASSDPRWNEQFF

D: TRBD1
J: TRBJ2-7
V: TRBV5-5
CDR3: CASSLQRTGSTYEQYF

D: -
J: TRBJ1-2
V: TRBV6-4
CDR3: CASSPDRSYGYTF

D: -
J: TRBJ2-3
V: TRBV27
CDR3: CASRPSGTDTQYF

D: TRBD1
J: TRBJ2-2
V: TRBV19
CDR3: CASSMAGTANTGELFF

D: -
J: TRBJ2-1
V: TRBV21-1
CDR3: CASSNQTRYSYNEQFF

D: TRBD2
J: TRBJ2-5
V: TRBV4-1
CDR3: CASSQVDSTMGLAAGGETQYF

D: TRBD1
J: TRBJ1-2
V: TRBV4-1
CDR3: CASSQDWGDRGANYGYTF

D: TRBD1
J: TRBJ1-6
V: TRBV6-6
CDR3: CASSSGQGGNSPLHF

D: TRBD1
J: TRBJ2-7
V: TRBV6-5
CDR3: CASSYRDSRREQYF

D: TRBD2
J: TRBJ2-7
V: TRBV7-2
CDR3: CASSTRLAGALGGYEQYF

D: -
J: TRBJ2-5
V: TRBV4-1
CDR3: CASSLRPGVVEETQYF

D: -
J: TRBJ2-5
V: TRBV7-7
CDR3: CASSLAGGGETQYF

D: -
J: TRBJ1-2
V: TRBV30
CDR3: CAWSVLVGPSGYTF

D: TRBD2
J: TRBJ2-7
V: TRBV11-3
CDR3: CASSLNSGRTGEQYF

D: TRBD1
J: TRBJ2-5
V: TRBV10-2
CDR3: CASTRDSQETQYF

D: -
J: TRBJ1-2
V: TRBV3-1/TRBV3-2
CDR3: CASSPERGSNYGYTF

D: -
J: TRBJ2-3
V: TRBV6-5
CDR3: CASRAGITDTQYF

D: TRBD1
J: TRBJ1-1
V: TRBV19
CDR3: CASSARQGLTEAFF

D: -
J: TRBJ1-2
V: TRBV28
CDR3: CASSPSGLRYGYTF

D: TRBD1
J: TRBJ1-5
V: TRBV3-1/TRBV3-2
CDR3: CASSQAFDRGNQPQHF

D: -
J: TRBJ2-1
V: TRBV7-2
CDR3: CASSSPVGSRSSYNEQFF

D: TRBD1
J: TRBJ2-7
V: TRBV28
CDR3: CASSSYGTATYEQYF

D: -
J: TRBJ2-7
V: TRBV5-1
CDR3: CASSFFPESYEQYF

D: TRBD2
J: TRBJ2-2
V: TRBV2
CDR3: CASSIEYGTSGSTGELFF

D: TRBD1
J: TRBJ1-4
V: TRBV10-3
CDR3: CAISESTGSREKLFF

D: TRBD1
J: TRBJ1-2
V: TRBV19
CDR3: CASSDRGFYGYTF

D: TRBD2
J: TRBJ2-7
V: TRBV3-1/TRBV3-2
CDR3: CASSQGNSGSYEQYF